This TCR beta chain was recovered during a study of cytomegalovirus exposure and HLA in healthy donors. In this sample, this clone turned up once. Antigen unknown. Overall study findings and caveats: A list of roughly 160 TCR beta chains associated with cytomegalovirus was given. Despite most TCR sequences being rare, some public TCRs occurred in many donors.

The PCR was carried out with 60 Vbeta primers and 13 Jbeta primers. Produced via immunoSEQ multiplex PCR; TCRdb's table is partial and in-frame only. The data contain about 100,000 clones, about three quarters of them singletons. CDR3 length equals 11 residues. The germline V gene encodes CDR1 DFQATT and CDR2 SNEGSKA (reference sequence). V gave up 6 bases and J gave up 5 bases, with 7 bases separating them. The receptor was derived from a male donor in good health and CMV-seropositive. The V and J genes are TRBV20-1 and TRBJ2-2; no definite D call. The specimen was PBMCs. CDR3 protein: CSAPKTGELFF. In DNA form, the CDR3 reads TGCAGTGCCCCTAAGACCGGGGAGCTGTTTTTT.